Listed here are 2 T cell receptor beta chains from one sample, sequenced in a study of cytomegalovirus exposure and HLA in healthy donors. TCRdb keeps only in-frame clones here, not all; method: immunoSEQ multiplex PCR. This sample has 55,000 to 70,000 clones, with around 94% found just once. Sequenced sample: PBMCs. The receptor source for this set is a man between 18 and 29 years old in good health and CMV-seronegative.

The chain recombines TRBV6-1 with TRBJ2-2; a possible D gene is TRBD1 (5 bases). Deletions cut 4 bases from V and 7 bases from J, with 10 bases between. The CDR3 covers 13 residues. Germline V gene lookup returns CDR1 MNHNS and CDR2 SASEGT. Here the CDR3 DNA reads TGTGCCAGCAGTGTAGGGGTCATCGGGGAGCTGTTTTTT. Residues: CASSVGVIGELFF.

This rearrangement joins TRBV5-5 to TRBJ2-3; tentative D call: TRBD1 (6 bases). The CDR3 has 15 amino acids. Trimming left V 0 bases short and J 2 bases short, with 10 bases between. Germline lookup yields CDR1 SGHKS and CDR2 YYEKEE (reference sequence). This CDR3 is CASSLEGQPTDTQYF. In DNA, the CDR3 is TGTGCCAGCAGCTTGGAAGGACAGCCCACAGATACGCAGTATTTT.